This T cell receptor beta chain was documented in a study of regulatory T cells in long-lasting Graves disease. Study results and limitations: There were preferences for TRBV28, TRBJ1-2 and TRBJ2-5 in persistent disease.

For TCR beta, libraries came from iRepertoire HTBI primers and Arm-PCR of CDR3 regions. From the multiplex PCR reads, TCRdb called clonotypes with MiXCR, one entry per CDR3 protein. The data show about 620,000 distinct CDR3 sequences, with around 17% seen just once and 15% to 20% held by the top ten. The time point here: newly diagnosed GD, antithyroid drugs for less than 3 months. PBMC-derived RNA was used for the TCR library. Graves' disease diagnosis followed American Thyroid Association guidelines. The CDR3 runs to 13 residues. With 7 bases removed from V and 5 bases from J, the gap between germline ends came to 13 bases. The sample holds many counts of this clonotype. What it recognizes is unknown. The same specimen was also included in a second study, on T cells in Graves' hyperthyroidism and ophthalmopathy. That report adds: The majority of expanded thyroid clonotypes above 0.001 also appeared in blood.

The TCR was taken from a woman in her 30s with Graves disease. J is TRBJ2-3 and V is TRBV12-3 or TRBV12-4; D is unclear. Source: peripheral blood mononuclear cells (PBMCs), taken at new diagnosis, from a patient treated with antithyroid drugs. The CDR3 DNA reads as TGTGCCAGCACCTATTCAGCTAGAGATACGCAGTATTTT. As protein: CASTYSARDTQYF.